Below, 27 T cell receptor beta chains from the same sample are listed, as sequenced in a study of cytotoxic CD8 clonotypes in ibrutinib-treated CLL. Using immunoSEQ multiplex PCR, the repertoire was profiled, and TCRdb retains in-frame clones only, with some absent. In the table there are just under 70,000 clones, about two thirds of which are singletons. The sample in question was PBMCs, obtained after 12 months of ibrutinib treatment. The source of these receptors is a human donor with chronic lymphocytic leukemia.

This clone has just a few counts. This chain uses TRBV7-2 with TRBJ1-4; D remains unclear. Trimming took off 2 bases at V and 2 bases at J, with 6 bases between the two ends. The length of the CDR3 is 14 residues. CDR1 is SGHTA, CDR2 FQGNSA, per germline. CDR3 region: CASSLTPTNEKLFF. The CDR3 coding sequence is TGTGCCAGCAGCTTAACCCCGACTAATGAAAAACTGTTTTTT.

The CDR3 sequence is CASSFFPPRGGLSYEQYF. CDR3 coding DNA: TGCGCCAGCAGCTTCTTTCCTCCTCGGGGAGGATTATCCTACGAGCAGTACTTC. The chain has TRBV5-1 and TRBJ2-7; D perhaps matches TRBD2 (6 bases). Trimming shortened V by 2 bases and J by 1 base, and 22 bases separated the two germline ends. This CDR3 has 18 amino acids. Germline CDR1 SGHRS, CDR2 YFSETQ.

CDR3 nucleotides: TGTGCCAGCAGGAAGGACTCCTACGAGCAGTACTTC. Protein: CASRKDSYEQYF. The V gene is TRBV2, the J gene TRBJ2-7; unclear D gene. Looked up from germline, CDR1 is SNHLY and CDR2 is FYNNEI. The V end lost 6 bases, the J end lost 0 bases, and 6 bases lay between the germline ends. The CDR3 length is 12 residues.

The chain links TRBV10-3 to TRBJ1-2; D ambiguous. This CDR3 is built from 16 residues. V was pared by 6 bases and J by 0 bases, with 17 bases between. The germline gives CDR1 ENHRY, CDR2 SYGVKD. Here the CDR3 reads CAIRAENKYSNYGYTF. CDR3 in DNA: TGTGCCATCAGAGCTGAAAATAAGTACTCTAACTATGGCTACACCTTC.

This clone was observed many times. The chain carries TRBV14 and TRBJ2-1; D is perhaps TRBD1 or TRBD2 (5 bases each). Germline loops: CDR1 SGHDN, CDR2 FVKESK. Trimming removed 4 bases at V and 5 bases at J, with 9 bases between. The CDR3 length is 13 residues. The chain's CDR3 is CASSPGTHNEQFF. CDR3 DNA sequence: TGTGCCAGCAGCCCAGGGACGCACAATGAGCAGTTCTTC.

The V and J genes are TRBV27 and TRBJ2-6; D uncertain. CDR1 is MNHEY, CDR2 SMNVEV, per germline (reference sequence). V was clipped by 6 bases and J by 0 bases, with 9 bases between them. The CDR3 runs to 15 residues. In nucleotides, the CDR3 is TGTGCCAGCAGAAGAGCTGACTCTGGGGCCAACGTCCTGACTTTC. This gives the protein CASRRADSGANVLTF.

The chain is built from TRBV5-4 and TRBJ2-1; 7 nucleotides align to TRBD2. Germline V gene data show CDR1 as SGHNT and CDR2 as YYREEE (reference sequence). The CDR3 runs 15 residues. J gave up 5 bases and V 4 bases, and 9 bases lay outside the gene matches. Here the CDR3 DNA reads TGTGCCAGCAGCCCCCTAACGGGGGGAAACAATGAGCAGTTCTTC. Amino acids: CASSPLTGGNNEQFF.

The chain joins TRBV9 to TRBJ1-1; 7 bases are shared with TRBD1. Trimming removed 0 bases from V and 0 bases from J; junction bases left unmatched: 2. Looked up from germline, CDR1 is SGDLS and CDR2 is YYNGEE. The CDR3 has 15 residues. Here the CDR3 reads CASSVEQGMNTEAFF. The CDR3 bases are TGTGCCAGCAGCGTAGAACAGGGGATGAACACTGAAGCTTTCTTT.

The chain carries TRBV9 and TRBJ1-4, with no clear D. Trimming pared 0 bases from V and 8 bases from J, leaving 11 bases between. The germline V gene has CDR1 SGDLS and CDR2 YYNGEE. The CDR3 consists of 14 residues. The CDR3 DNA follows: TGTGCCAGCAGCGTAGGGGAGGGTCCCGAAAAACTGTTTTTT. It specifies CASSVGEGPEKLFF.

V gene TRBV6-5 combines with J gene TRBJ2-7, with D tentatively TRBD1 (6 bases). The CDR3 length is 12 residues. Germline lookup yields CDR1 MNHEY and CDR2 SVGAGI. Trimming left V 6 bases short and J 6 bases short, with 12 bases between. For the CDR3, the DNA is TGTGCCAGCAGCCGCACAGGGTTCGAGCAGTACTTC. Translation gives CASSRTGFEQYF.

The chain links TRBV4-1 to TRBJ2-6; 8 bases agree with TRBD1. Germline CDR1 and CDR2: MGHRA and YSYEKL. This CDR3 has 17 residues. Germline trimming cut 4 bases from V and 0 bases from J; bases unmatched to any gene: 5. The CDR3 reads CASSPGTGSSGANVLTF. The CDR3 DNA reads TGCGCCAGCAGCCCTGGGACAGGCAGCTCTGGGGCCAACGTCCTGACTTTC.

Concerning this clone: The junction and the germline gene differ at one end; a read error may be behind it. V and J are TRBV6-1 and TRBJ1-4; D not resolved. This CDR3 has 12 residues. Germline lookup yields CDR1 MNHNS and CDR2 SASEGT. CDR3 amino acids: CASSRNWEKPFF. CDR3 coding DNA: TGTGCCAGCAGCCGAAACTGGGAAAAACCGTTTTTT.

The rearrangement links TRBV5-1 to TRBJ1-2; D remains unclear. Trimming pared 0 bases from V and 7 bases from J, leaving 13 bases between. Germline loops: CDR1 SGHRS, CDR2 YFSETQ. The CDR3 has 14 residues. CDR3 sequence reads: CASSLVSGEGGYTF. CDR3 DNA: TGCGCCAGCAGCTTGGTCTCGGGAGAGGGTGGCTACACCTTC. The full variable domain, with the rest looked up from reference TRBV5-1 and TRBJ1-2, is KAGVTQTPRYLIKTRGQQVTLSCSPISGHRSVSWYQQTPGQGLQFLFEYFSETQRNKGNFPGRFSGRQFSNSRSEMNVSTLELGDSALYLCASSLVSGEGGYTFGSGTRLTVV.

The CDR3, as DNA: TGTGCCAGCAGCCAAGAAGCGGGGTGGTACAATGAGCAGTTCTTC. Its protein product is CASSQEAGWYNEQFF. V usage is TRBV4-2 and J usage is TRBJ2-1; 7 positions agree with TRBD2. The CDR3 covers 15 residues. Germline values: CDR1 LGHNA, CDR2 YNFKEQ. V shed 0 bases and J 4 bases; nucleotides not matched to a gene: 3.

V usage is TRBV6-1 and J usage is TRBJ2-3; D call uncertain. Germline V gene lookup returns CDR1 MNHNS and CDR2 SASEGT. CDR3 size: 13 residues. V lost 4 bases and J 4 bases, leaving 9 bases between the germline ends. The DNA for the CDR3 is TGTGCCAGCAGTGTTGAGGTTCCAGATACGCAGTATTTT. This translates into CASSVEVPDTQYF.

The genes are TRBV9 and TRBJ1-1, with TRBD1 matching 8 bases. Germline V gives CDR1 SGDLS, CDR2 YYNGEE. The CDR3 sequence is 16 residues long. The J segment lost 2 bases and the V segment lost 4 bases, leaving 10 bases of the junction unmatched. The CDR3 protein is CASSSSRGQGNTEAFF. CDR3 coding DNA: TGTGCCAGCAGCTCTTCCAGGGGGCAGGGTAACACTGAAGCTTTCTTT. Full variable domain (outside the CDR3, taken from reference TRBV9 and TRBJ1-1): DSGVTQTPKHLITATGQRVTLRCSPRSGDLSVYWYQQSLDQGLQFLIQYYNGEERAKGNILERFSAQQFPDLHSELNLSSLELGDSALYFCASSSSRGQGNTEAFFGQGTRLTVV.

The V gene is TRBV4-2, the J gene TRBJ2-2; TRBD1 matches 9 bases. V shed 4 bases, J shed 6 bases, and the junction held 27 bases outside the gene matches. CDR3 length: 22 amino acids. Germline V CDR1 and CDR2: LGHNA, YNFKEQ. DNA of the CDR3: TGTGCCAGCAGCCTGCATACCGCCGGGACAGGGCCTGGAGGGGTCCATCCCGGGGAGCTGTTTTTT. Translation gives CASSLHTAGTGPGGVHPGELFF.

The J gene is TRBJ2-7, the V gene TRBV7-2, with 12 nucleotides matching TRBD2. The CDR3 covers 15 residues. The ends lost 5 bases at V and 3 bases at J; junction bases unmatched: 5. CDR1 SGHTA and CDR2 FQGNSA come from the germline V gene. The CDR3 DNA reads as TGTGCCAGCAGCGCGACTAGCGGGGGATTCTACGAGCAGTACTTC. Translation: CASSATSGGFYEQYF.

The V gene is TRBV4-1, the J gene TRBJ2-3; 9 bases match TRBD2. After removal of 4 bases from V and 2 bases from J, the junction contained 7 bases not matched to a gene. CDR3 length: 16 residues. Germline assignment: CDR1 MGHRA and CDR2 YSYEKL. The CDR3 nucleotides are TGCGCCAGCAGCCGCTTTAGCGGGGGAAACACAGATACGCAGTATTTT. Translated, it gives CASSRFSGGNTDTQYF.

CDR3 in DNA: TGTGCCAGCAGCGCCAGCTGGGGCACAGATACGCAGTATTTT. It specifies CASSASWGTDTQYF. The chain recombines TRBV9 with TRBJ2-3, with D uncertain. The CDR3 has 14 residues. With 3 bases removed from V and 1 base from J, the gap between germline ends came to 9 bases. In germline, CDR1 is SGDLS, CDR2 YYNGEE.

The chain employs TRBV28 and TRBJ1-5; TRBD1 aligns across 8 bases. The CDR3 is 15 amino acids. Germline V gives CDR1 MDHEN, CDR2 SYDVKM. Trimming took 5 bases from V and 7 from J; bases not matched to a gene: 10. The CDR3 coding sequence is TGTGCCAGCAGTCACGAAACAGGGGGAGAGCAGCCCCAGCATTTT. Its protein product is CASSHETGGEQPQHF.

The rearrangement uses TRBV9 and TRBJ2-7; D possibly corresponds to TRBD2 (6 bases). Deletions cut 0 bases from V and 0 bases from J, with 10 bases between. CDR1 and CDR2 (germline): SGDLS, YYNGEE. This CDR3 spans 15 amino acids. The CDR3 protein is CASSVGDWSSYEQYF. The DNA of the CDR3 is TGTGCCAGCAGCGTAGGGGACTGGAGCTCCTACGAGCAGTACTTC.

The chain uses TRBV6-5 and TRBJ2-7; unclear D gene. The germline CDR1 and CDR2 sequences are MNHEY and SVGAGI. V lost 6 bases and J lost 1, with 16 bases in between. CDR3 length: 15 residues. The CDR3 loop reads CASSLGLAGSYEQYF. As DNA, the CDR3 is TGTGCCAGCAGCCTCGGGTTGGCCGGTTCCTACGAGCAGTACTTC.

This chain links TRBV2 with TRBJ1-1; possibly TRBD1 for D (6 bases). V was clipped by 6 bases and J by 1 base, with 9 bases between them. Per the germline V gene, CDR1 is SNHLY and CDR2 is FYNNEI. This CDR3 has 13 amino acids. CDR3: CASSGQQNTEAFF. The CDR3 region has the DNA TGTGCCAGCAGCGGACAGCAGAACACTGAAGCTTTCTTT.

The genes are TRBV18 and TRBJ1-2; the D gene is possibly TRBD1 (5 bases). The CDR3 spans 13 residues. CDR1 KGHSH and CDR2 LQKENI come from the germline V gene. Deletions cut 3 bases from V and 8 bases from J, with 13 bases between. The CDR3 DNA sequence: TGTGCCAGCTCACCCGACCAGGGACGCGGCTACACCTTC. Protein product: CASSPDQGRGYTF.

CDR3 protein: CASSLTRSGGSGYTF. The CDR3 nucleotides read TGTGCCAGCAGTTTAACTAGAAGCGGGGGATCCGGCTACACCTTC. The chain has TRBV28 and TRBJ1-2; tentative D call: TRBD1 (5 bases). Deletions cut 2 bases from V and 8 bases from J, with 18 bases between. This CDR3 has 15 residues. CDR1 is MDHEN and CDR2 is SYDVKM in the germline V gene.

This chain joins TRBV9 and TRBJ2-5, with a weak D call TRBD1 (6 bases). Trimming removed 3 bases from V and 8 bases from J, with 11 bases in between. Germline V gives CDR1 SGDLS, CDR2 YYNGEE. The CDR3 loop spans 12 amino acids. The CDR3 nucleotides read TGTGCCAGCAGCGAAACTGGGACAACCCAGTACTTC. This gives the protein CASSETGTTQYF.